The rows below give T cell receptor beta chains drawn from one sample of a study of blood T cells in healthy people across ages. TCRdb recomputed calls from the 5' RACE reads with MiXCR, one row per CDR3 protein. The sample consists of more than 600,000 distinct CDR3 sequences, roughly 25% of them appearing once. Another study also made use of these data, one on T cells of mothers and their children.

Material: blood. All receptors come from a boy between 10 and 17 years old in good health. CDR3s leave out the opening cysteine and the closing phenylalanine or tryptophan. Each record gives: CDR3 protein, clone size, V gene. Not every row has a clone size; where given, it reads once, few, many or a size class.

ASSLTINVYYGYT NA TRBV12-3/TRBV12-4
ASSLRGGSYYEQY NA TRBV28
AIRGDRDGQPQH NA TRBV10-3
GAISGGRNNEQL once TRBV20-1
ASSPPEGHYEQY few TRBV4-1
ASSLGRDREQY NA TRBV7-8
ASSLVGNSAWGTYGYT NA TRBV5-1
ASSEWGQRGYT NA TRBV25-1
ASSLDVTNEKLF NA TRBV5-5
SARGGQKYNEQF few TRBV20-1
ASMAPGQGDYEQY few TRBV2
SARLLAREQY NA TRBV20-1
ASRNREGTSEQY few TRBV5-1
ASSLGEREGRETQY few TRBV7-6
SAGTGELETQY NA TRBV29-1
ASSLILAENNEQF NA TRBV7-2
ASDVGTNEKLF few TRBV12-5
ASSSRWTGNNEQF NA TRBV7-9
ASSGGGRAPDTQY NA TRBV6-1
ASSQDRGQVGYEQY few TRBV3-1
SATTSIGETQY NA TRBV20-1
ASSLLGPSSNEQF NA TRBV7-3
SVPDRGETQY NA TRBV29-1
ASSPETDNYGYT few TRBV7-9
ASSLGLWAENTEAF NA TRBV7-6
ASSQTGGVYEQY few TRBV4-3
ASSLVLFSGRDYEQY NA TRBV28
SARDLREIDTQY few TRBV20-1
ASSLGAGWEQY few TRBV11-2
ASREQETQY few TRBV2